This T cell receptor (beta chain) derives from a study of cytomegalovirus exposure and HLA in healthy donors. Overall study results and limits: Immune exposure data for these donors was limited to CMV serostatus. When a later analysis compared HLA-associated TCR beta chains with equally common others, the HLA-associated chains turned out to be more clonally expanded and to have lower generation probabilities.

Each donor was healthy, and each was a bone marrow donor. PCR used 60 Vbeta primers and 13 Jbeta primers. Data came from immunoSEQ multiplex PCR; TCRdb stores just in-frame clones and leaves some out. The sample holds under 150,000 clones, approximately 87% seen once. With regard to this clone: What it binds is unknown.

The clonotype originates from a man aged 35-49 years in good health and CMV-seronegative. Sequencing input: PBMCs.

The CDR3 loop is CASSLPGQGPYEQYF. Here the CDR3 DNA reads TGTGCCAGCTCACTCCCGGGACAGGGTCCCTACGAGCAGTACTTC. The gene calls are TRBV18 and TRBJ2-7; 9 bases match TRBD1. The CDR3 runs to 15 residues. Germline loops: CDR1 KGHSH, CDR2 LQKENI. After removal of 4 bases from V and 2 bases from J, the junction contained 6 bases not matched to a gene.